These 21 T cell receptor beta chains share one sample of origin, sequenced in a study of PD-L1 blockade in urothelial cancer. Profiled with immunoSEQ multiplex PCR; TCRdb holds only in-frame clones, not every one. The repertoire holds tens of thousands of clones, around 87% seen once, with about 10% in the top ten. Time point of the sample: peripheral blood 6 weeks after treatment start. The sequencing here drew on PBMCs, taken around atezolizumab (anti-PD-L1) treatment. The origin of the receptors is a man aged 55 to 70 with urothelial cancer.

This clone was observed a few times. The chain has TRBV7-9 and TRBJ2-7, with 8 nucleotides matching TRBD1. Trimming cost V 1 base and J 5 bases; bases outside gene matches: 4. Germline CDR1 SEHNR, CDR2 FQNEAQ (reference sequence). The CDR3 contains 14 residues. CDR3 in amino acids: CASSLGTGFHEQYF. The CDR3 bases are TGTGCCAGCAGCTTAGGGACAGGGTTCCACGAGCAGTACTTC.

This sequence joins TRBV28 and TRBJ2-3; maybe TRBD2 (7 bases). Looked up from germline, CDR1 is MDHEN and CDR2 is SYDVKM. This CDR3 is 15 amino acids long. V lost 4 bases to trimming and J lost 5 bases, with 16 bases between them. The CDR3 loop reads CASSSGGPLLDTQYF. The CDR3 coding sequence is TGTGCCAGCAGTTCCGGGGGGCCCTTGCTAGATACGCAGTATTTT.

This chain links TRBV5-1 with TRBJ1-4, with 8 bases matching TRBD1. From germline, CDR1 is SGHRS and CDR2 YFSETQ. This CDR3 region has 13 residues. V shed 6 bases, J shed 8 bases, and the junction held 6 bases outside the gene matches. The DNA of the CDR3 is TGCGCCAGCACGATAACAGGGGGGGAAAAACTGTTTTTT. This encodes CASTITGGEKLFF.

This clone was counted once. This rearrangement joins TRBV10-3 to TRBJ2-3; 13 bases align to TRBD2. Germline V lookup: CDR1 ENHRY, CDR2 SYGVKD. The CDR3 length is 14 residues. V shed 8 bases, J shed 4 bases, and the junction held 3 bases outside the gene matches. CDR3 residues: CAIATSGGPDTQYF. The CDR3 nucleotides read TGTGCCATCGCGACTAGCGGGGGGCCAGATACGCAGTATTTT.

The CDR3 bases are TGTGCCAGCAGTTACGGGGCAGGGGCTCAGCCCCAGCATTTT. This sequence encodes CASSYGAGAQPQHF. The chain links TRBV6-6 to TRBJ1-5; D possibly corresponds to TRBD1 (6 bases). The CDR3 is 14 amino acids. In germline, CDR1 is MNHNY, CDR2 SVGAGI (reference sequence). Trimming cost V 2 bases and J 6 bases, with 11 bases left between them.

CDR3 nucleotide sequence: TGTGCCAGCAGCACGGGACAGGGGCCCTCCCAGCATTTT. It encodes CASSTGQGPSQHF. The chain has TRBV7-2 and TRBJ1-5, with TRBD1 matching over 10 bases. CDR1 SGHTA and CDR2 FQGNSA come from the germline V gene. J lost 11 bases, V lost 5 bases, and 6 bases had no gene match. There are 13 residues in the CDR3.

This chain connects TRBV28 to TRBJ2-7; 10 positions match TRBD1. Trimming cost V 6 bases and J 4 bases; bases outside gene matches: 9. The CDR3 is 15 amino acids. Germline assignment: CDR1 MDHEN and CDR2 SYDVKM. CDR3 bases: TGTGCCAGCAGGGGGGACAGGGGCGGACAGTACGAGCAGTACTTC. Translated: CASRGDRGGQYEQYF.

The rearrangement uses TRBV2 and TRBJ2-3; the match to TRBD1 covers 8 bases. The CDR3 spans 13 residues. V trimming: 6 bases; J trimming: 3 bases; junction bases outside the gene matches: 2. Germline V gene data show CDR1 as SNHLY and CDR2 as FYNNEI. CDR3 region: CASRTGETDTQYF. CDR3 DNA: TGTGCCAGCAGGACAGGGGAAACAGATACGCAGTATTTT.

The CDR3 reads CASSIRQGNNSPLHF. The CDR3 nucleotides are TGTGCCAGTAGTATTCGACAGGGTAATAATTCACCCCTCCACTTT. The rearrangement uses TRBV19 and TRBJ1-6; 7 bases map to TRBD1. This CDR3 comprises 15 residues. Germline-derived CDR1 and CDR2 are LNHDA and SQIVND (reference sequence). The V and J ends lost 3 bases and 5 bases, in that order; junction bases with no gene match: 4.

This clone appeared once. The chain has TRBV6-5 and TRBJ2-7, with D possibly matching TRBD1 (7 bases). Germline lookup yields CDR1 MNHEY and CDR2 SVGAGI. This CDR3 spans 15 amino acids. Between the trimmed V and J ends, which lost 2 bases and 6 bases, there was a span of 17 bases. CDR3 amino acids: CASSYTGQRVTEQYF. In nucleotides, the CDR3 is TGTGCCAGCAGTTACACGGGACAGCGGGTAACCGAGCAGTACTTC.

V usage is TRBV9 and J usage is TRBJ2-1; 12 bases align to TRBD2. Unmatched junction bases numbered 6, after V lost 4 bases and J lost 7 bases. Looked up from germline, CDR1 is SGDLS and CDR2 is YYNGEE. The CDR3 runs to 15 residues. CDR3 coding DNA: TGTGCCAGCAGCTCCCGACTAGCGGGGGTTAATGAGCAGTTCTTC. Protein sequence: CASSSRLAGVNEQFF.

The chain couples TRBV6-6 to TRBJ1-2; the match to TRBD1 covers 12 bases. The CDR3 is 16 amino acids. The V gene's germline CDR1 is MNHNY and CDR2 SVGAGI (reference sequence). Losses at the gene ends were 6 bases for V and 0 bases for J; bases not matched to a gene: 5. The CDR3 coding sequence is TGTGCCAGCAGGGGACAGGGGGCGAGCCCTAACTATGGCTACACCTTC. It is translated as CASRGQGASPNYGYTF.

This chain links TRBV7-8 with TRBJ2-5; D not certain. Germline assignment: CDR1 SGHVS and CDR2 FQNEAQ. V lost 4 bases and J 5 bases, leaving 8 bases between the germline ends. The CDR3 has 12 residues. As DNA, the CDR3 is TGTGCCAGCAGCTACGCGTTGGAGACCCAGTACTTC. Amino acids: CASSYALETQYF.

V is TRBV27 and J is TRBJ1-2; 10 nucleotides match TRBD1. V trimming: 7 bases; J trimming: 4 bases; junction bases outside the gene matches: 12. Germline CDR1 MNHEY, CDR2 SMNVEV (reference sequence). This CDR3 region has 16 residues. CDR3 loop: CASTNSRTGGSYGYTF. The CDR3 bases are TGTGCCAGCACCAACTCTCGGACAGGGGGGAGCTATGGCTACACCTTC.

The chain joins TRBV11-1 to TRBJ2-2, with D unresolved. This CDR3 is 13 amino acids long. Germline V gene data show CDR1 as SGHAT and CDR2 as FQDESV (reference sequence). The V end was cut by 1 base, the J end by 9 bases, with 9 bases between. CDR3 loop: CASSLVGYRELFF. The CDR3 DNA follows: TGTGCCAGCAGCTTAGTCGGGTACCGGGAGCTGTTTTTT.

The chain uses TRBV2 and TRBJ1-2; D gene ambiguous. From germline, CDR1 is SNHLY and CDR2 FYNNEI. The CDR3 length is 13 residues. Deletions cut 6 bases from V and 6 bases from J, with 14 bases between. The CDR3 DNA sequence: TGTGCCAGCAGGGACCCGGGATTTAATGGCTACACCTTC. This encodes CASRDPGFNGYTF.

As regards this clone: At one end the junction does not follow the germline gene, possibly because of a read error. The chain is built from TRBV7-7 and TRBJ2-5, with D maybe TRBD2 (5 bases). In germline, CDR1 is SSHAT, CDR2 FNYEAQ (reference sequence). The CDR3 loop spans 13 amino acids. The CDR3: CASSIRGQETQYF. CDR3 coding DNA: TGTGCTAGCAGCATCCGGGGCCAAGAGACCCAGTACTTC.

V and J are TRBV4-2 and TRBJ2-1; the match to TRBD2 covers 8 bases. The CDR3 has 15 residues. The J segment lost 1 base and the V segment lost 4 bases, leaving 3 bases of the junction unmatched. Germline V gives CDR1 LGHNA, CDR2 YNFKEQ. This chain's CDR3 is CASSRSGTSYNEQFF. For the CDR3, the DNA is TGTGCCAGCAGCCGTAGCGGGACTTCCTACAATGAGCAGTTCTTC.

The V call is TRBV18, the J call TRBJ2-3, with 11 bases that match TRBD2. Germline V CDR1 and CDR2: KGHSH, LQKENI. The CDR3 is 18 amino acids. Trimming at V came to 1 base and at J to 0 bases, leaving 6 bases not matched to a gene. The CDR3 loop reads CASSPLGLAGVSTDTQYF. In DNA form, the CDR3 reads TGTGCCAGCTCACCACTCGGACTAGCGGGCGTTAGCACAGATACGCAGTATTTT.

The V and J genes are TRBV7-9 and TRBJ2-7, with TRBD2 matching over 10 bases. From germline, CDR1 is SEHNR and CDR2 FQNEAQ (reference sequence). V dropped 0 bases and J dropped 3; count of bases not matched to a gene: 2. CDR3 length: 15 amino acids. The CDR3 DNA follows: TGTGCCAGCAGCTTAGCACTAGCGGGGAGCTACGAGCAGTACTTC. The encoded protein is CASSLALAGSYEQYF. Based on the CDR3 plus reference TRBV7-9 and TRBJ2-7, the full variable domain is DTGVSQNPRHKITKRGQNVTFRCDPISEHNRLYWYRQTLGQGPEFLTYFQNEAQLEKSRLLSDRFSAERPKGSFSTLEIQRTEQGDSAMYLCASSLALAGSYEQYFGPGTRLTVT.

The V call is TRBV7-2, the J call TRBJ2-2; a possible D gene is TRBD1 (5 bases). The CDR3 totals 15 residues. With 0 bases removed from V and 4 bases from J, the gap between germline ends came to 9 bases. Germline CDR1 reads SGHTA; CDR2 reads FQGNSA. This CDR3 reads CASSLAGPRTGELFF. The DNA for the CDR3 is TGTGCCAGCAGCTTAGCGGGGCCTCGCACCGGGGAGCTGTTTTTT.